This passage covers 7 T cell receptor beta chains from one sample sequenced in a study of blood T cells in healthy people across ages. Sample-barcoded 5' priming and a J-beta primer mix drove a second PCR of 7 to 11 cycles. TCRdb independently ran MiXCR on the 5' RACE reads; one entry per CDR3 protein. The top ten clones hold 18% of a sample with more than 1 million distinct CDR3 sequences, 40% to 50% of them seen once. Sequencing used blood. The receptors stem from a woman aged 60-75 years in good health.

The CDR3 nucleotides are TGCAGTGCTAGAGTCAGGGGGCGGAATGAGCAGTTCTTC. It codes for CSARVRGRNEQFF. The gene calls are TRBV20-1 and TRBJ2-1; TRBD1 matches at 8 bases. CDR3 length equals 13 residues. The trim removed 1 base at V and 7 bases at J, leaving 3 bases unmatched. Germline lookup yields CDR1 DFQATT and CDR2 SNEGSKA (reference sequence).

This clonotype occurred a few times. The CDR3: CSARVRDPKSSYNEQFF. CDR3 coding DNA: TGCAGTGCTAGGGTCAGGGACCCCAAGAGCTCCTACAATGAGCAGTTCTTC. V usage is TRBV20-1 and J usage is TRBJ2-1; D tentatively reads TRBD1 or TRBD2 (5 bases each). Trimming pared 3 bases from V and 0 bases from J, leaving 18 bases between. The CDR3 totals 17 residues. CDR1 and CDR2 (germline): DFQATT, SNEGSKA (reference sequence).

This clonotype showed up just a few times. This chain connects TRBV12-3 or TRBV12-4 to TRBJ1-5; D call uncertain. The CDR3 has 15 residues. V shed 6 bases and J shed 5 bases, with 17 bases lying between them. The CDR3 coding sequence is TGTGCCAGCAGACACGGGCGCAGCCGAGATCAGCCCCAGCATTTT. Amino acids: CASRHGRSRDQPQHF.

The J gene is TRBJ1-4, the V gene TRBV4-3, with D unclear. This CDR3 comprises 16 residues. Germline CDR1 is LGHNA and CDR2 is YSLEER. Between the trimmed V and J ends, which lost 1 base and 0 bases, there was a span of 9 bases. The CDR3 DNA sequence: TGCGCCAGCAGCCAAGTCGGGAAATCAACTAATGAAAAACTGTTTTTT. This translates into CASSQVGKSTNEKLFF.

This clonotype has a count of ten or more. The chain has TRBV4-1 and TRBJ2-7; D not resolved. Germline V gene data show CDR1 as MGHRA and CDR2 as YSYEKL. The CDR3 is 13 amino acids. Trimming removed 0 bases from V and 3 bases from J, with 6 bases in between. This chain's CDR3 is CASSQDRRYEQYF. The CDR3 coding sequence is TGCGCCAGCAGCCAAGATCGTCGCTACGAGCAGTACTTC.

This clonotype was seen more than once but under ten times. The chain's CDR3 is CASLKGQGNQPQHF. Written as DNA, the CDR3 is TGTGCCAGCCTAAAGGGACAGGGGAATCAGCCCCAGCATTTT. The rearrangement links TRBV19 to TRBJ1-5; 10 nucleotides agree with TRBD1. Germline assignment: CDR1 LNHDA and CDR2 SQIVND (reference sequence). The CDR3 consists of 14 residues. The ends lost 9 bases at V and 4 bases at J; junction bases unmatched: 6.

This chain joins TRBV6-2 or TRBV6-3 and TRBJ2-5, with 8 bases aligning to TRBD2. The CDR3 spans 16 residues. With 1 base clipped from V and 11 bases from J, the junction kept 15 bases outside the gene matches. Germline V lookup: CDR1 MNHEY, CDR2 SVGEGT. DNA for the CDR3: TGTGCCAGCAGTTACTGGGCGGGAGGACCTGATGGGGAGCAGTACTTC. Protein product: CASSYWAGGPDGEQYF.